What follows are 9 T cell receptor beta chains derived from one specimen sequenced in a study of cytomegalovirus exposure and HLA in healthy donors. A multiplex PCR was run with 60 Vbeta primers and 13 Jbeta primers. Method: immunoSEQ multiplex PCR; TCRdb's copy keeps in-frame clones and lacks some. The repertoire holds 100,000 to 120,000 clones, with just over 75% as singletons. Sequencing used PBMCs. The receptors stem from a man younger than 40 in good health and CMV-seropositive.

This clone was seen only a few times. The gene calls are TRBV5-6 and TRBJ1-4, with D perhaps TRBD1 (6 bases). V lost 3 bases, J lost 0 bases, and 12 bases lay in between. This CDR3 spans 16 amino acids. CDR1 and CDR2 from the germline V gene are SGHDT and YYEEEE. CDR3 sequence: CASSWAGASTNEKLFF. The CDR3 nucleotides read TGTGCCAGCAGCTGGGCAGGGGCGTCAACTAATGAAAAACTGTTTTTT.

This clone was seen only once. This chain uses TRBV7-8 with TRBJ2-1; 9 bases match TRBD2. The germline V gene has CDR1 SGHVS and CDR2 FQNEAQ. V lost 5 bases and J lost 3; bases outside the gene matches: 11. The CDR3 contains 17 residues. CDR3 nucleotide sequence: TGTGCCAGCAGCCCCAGGGGGGCGGGGGGGCTCTACAATGAGCAGTTCTTC. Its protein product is CASSPRGAGGLYNEQFF.

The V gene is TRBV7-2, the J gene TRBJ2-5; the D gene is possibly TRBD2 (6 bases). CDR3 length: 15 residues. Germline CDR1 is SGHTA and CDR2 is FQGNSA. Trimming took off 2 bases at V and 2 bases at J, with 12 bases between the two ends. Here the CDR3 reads CASSLWSGPQETQYF. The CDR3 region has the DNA TGTGCCAGCAGCTTATGGAGCGGGCCACAAGAGACCCAGTACTTC.

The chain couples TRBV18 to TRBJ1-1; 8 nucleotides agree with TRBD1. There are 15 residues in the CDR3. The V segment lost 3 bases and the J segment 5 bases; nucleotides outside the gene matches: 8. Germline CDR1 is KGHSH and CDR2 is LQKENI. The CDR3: CASSPIGTGVTEAFF. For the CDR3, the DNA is TGTGCCAGCTCACCGATAGGGACAGGCGTAACTGAAGCTTTCTTT. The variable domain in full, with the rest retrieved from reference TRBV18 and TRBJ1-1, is NAGVMQNPRHLVRRRGQEARLRCSPMKGHSHVYWYRQLPEEGLKFMVYLQKENIIDESGMPKERFSAEFPKEGPSILRIQQVVRGDSAAYFCASSPIGTGVTEAFFGQGTRLTVV.

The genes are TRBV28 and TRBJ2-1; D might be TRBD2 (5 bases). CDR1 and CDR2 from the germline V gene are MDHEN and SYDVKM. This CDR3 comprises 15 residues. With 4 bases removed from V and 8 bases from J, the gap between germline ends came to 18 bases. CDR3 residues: CASSSPSPTADEQFF. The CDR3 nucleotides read TGTGCCAGCAGTTCACCTAGCCCCACAGCCGATGAGCAGTTCTTC.

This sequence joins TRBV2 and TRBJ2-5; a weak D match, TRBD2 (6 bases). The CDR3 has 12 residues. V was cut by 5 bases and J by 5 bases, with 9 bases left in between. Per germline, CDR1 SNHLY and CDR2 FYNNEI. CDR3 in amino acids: CASSLASETQYF. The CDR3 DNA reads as TGTGCCAGCAGTCTAGCGTCCGAGACCCAGTACTTC.

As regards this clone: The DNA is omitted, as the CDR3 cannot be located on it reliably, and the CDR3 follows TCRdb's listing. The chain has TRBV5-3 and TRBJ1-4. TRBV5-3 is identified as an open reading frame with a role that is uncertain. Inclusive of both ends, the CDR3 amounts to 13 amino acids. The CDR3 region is CARSFGSGEKLFF.

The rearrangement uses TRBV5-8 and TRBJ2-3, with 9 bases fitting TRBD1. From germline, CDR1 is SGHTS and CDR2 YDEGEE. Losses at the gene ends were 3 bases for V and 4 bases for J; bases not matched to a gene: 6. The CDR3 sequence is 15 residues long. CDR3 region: CASSSTGGKADTQYF. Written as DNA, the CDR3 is TGTGCCAGCAGCTCGACAGGGGGGAAAGCAGATACGCAGTATTTT.

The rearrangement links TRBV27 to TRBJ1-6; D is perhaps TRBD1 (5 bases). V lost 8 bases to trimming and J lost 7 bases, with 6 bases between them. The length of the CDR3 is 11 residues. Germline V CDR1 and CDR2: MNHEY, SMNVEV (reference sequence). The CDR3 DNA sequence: TGTGCCAGCCGGGGGAATTCACCCCTCCACTTT. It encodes CASRGNSPLHF.